This TCR beta chain derives from a study of blood T cell repertoires in COVID-19 (dated by TCRdb to the early 2020s). For the study in its entirety: The collaborator samples originated in the United States, Italy and Spain and spanned the acute and convalescent phases of COVID-19. The prospective study material was composed of cDNA or gDNA derived from T cells, B-cell-depleted T cells, or PBMCs. Subjects who had been exposed to COVID-19, were actively infected with it, or had recovered from it provided the deeply sampled blood TCRbeta repertoires that made up the dataset. The repertoires were released in a freely available public database intended as a resource for research on the immune response to SARS-CoV-2. Samples came from the ongoing ImmuneRACE study (first 160 participants) plus 1,254 subjects from 6 global collaborators. Sample metadata almost always included a de-identified subject ID, COVID-19 status, age in years and sex. Where available, HLA class I and class II types were taken from metadata supplied by the sample provider and were not determined by assay-based typing. Broad study findings and their caveats: The amount of clinical and demographic metadata varied by source and participant and was provided uncurated.

Samples from volunteer blood donors who had recovered from COVID-19 were contributed by a second Seattle source. The collaborating institutions used their own protocols to collect whole blood in K2EDTA tubes. Collaborator samples were shipped for TCRbeta analysis as frozen whole blood, isolated PBMCs, or DNA extracted from either sample type. The germline V gene (reference sequence) provides CDR1 SGHKS and CDR2 YYEKEE. V loses 3 bases at its end and J loses 9 bases; junction bases beyond the gene matches: 8. The CDR3, from cysteine to phenylalanine, totals 14 residues. Only CDR3 DNA is held: 42 bases, read in frame from base 1. TCRbeta CDR3 regions were amplified from genomic DNA using the immunoSEQ Assay, a bias-controlled multiplex PCR. On the study's bioinformatics: Within the assay, amplification of reference gene primers was used to estimate how many nucleated cells each sample contained. To quantify the absolute abundance of each unique TCRbeta CDR3 rearrangement, sequence reads were collapsed and filtered. For each sample, productive Simpson clonality was calculated as the square root of Simpson's diversity index over productive rearrangements. The clones in this table, taken by TCRdb from immuneACCESS, are in-frame only. Not every clone is retained; where verified, under half of the shortfall comes from an unresolved V gene, and the cause of the rest is unknown. That table furnishes V, J and clone size, whereas the DNA furnished D and trimming. Within this sample are more than 300,000 clones, with about 90% of them counted one time only. The biggest ten clones account for about 6.8% of the sample.

Comment on this clone: The antigen this receptor binds is unknown. No per-base quality is available; no much larger clone lies one base away.

The sample consisted of peripheral blood. In this chain, TRBV5-5 is recombined with TRBJ2-1; 8 central bases correspond to TRBD1. This sequence was found in a man aged 18 to 29 who had recovered from COVID-19. The DNA sequence follows: TGTGCCAGCAGCTGGGACAGGCCTTTGGGTGAGCAGTTCTTC. Its translation reads: CASSWDRPLGEQFF.